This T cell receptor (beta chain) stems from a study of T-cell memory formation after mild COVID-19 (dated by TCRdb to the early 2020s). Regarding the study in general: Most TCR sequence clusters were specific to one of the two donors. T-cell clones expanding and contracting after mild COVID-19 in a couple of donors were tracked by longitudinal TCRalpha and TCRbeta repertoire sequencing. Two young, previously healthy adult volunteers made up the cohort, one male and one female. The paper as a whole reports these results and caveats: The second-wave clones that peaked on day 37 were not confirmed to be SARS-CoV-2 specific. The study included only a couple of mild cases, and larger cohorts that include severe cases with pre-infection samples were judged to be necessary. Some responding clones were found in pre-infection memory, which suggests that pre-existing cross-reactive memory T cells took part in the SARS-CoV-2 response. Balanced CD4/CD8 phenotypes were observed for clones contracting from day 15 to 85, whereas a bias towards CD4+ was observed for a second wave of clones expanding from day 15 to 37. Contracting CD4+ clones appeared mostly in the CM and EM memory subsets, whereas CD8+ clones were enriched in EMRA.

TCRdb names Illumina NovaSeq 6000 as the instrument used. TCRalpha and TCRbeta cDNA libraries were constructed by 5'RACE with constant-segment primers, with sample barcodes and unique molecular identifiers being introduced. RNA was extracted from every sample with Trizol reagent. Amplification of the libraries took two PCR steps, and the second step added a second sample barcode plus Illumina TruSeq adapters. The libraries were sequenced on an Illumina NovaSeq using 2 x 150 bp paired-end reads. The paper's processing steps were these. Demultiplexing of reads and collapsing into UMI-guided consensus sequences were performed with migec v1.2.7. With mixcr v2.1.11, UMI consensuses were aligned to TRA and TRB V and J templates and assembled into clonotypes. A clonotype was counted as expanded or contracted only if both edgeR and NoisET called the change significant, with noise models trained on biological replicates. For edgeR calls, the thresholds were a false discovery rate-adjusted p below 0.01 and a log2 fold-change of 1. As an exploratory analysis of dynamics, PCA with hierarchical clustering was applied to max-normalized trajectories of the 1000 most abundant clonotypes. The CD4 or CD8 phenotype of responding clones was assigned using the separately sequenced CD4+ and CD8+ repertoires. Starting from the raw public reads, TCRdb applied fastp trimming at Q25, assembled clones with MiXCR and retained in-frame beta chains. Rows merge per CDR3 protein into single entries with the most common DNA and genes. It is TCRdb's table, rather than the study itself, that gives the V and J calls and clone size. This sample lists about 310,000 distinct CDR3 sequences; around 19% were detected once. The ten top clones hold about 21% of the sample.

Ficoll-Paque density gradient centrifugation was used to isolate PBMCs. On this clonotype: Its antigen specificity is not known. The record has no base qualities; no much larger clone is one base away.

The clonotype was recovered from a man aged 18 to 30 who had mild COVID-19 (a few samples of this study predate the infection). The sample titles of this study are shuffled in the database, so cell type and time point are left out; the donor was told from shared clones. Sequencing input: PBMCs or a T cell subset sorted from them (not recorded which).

The nucleotide sequence is TGTGCCAGCAGTCCCGGGGAGGGTCCGAGTACGCAGTATTTT. Translated, this is CASSPGEGPSTQYF. The chain is encoded by TRBV27 joined to TRBJ2-3, with 7 bases aligning to TRBD2. The germline V gene (reference sequence) gives CDR1 as MNHEY and CDR2 as SMNVEV. From its cysteine to its phenylalanine, the CDR3 spans 14 amino acids. Only the CDR3 DNA stays, 42 bases, in frame from base 1. Clipping removes 5 bases from V and 8 bases from J, with 10 as the unmatched junction base count.